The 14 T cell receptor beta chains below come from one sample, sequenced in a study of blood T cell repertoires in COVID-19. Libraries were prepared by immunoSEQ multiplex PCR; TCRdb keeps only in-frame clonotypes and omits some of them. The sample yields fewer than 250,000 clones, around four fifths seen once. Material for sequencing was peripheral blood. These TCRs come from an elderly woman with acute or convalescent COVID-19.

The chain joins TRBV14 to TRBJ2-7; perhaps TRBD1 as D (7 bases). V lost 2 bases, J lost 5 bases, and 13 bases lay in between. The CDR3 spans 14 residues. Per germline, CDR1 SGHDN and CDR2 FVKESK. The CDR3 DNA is TGTGCCAGCAGCCAAAGGGGCAGGGGGGACGAGCAGTACTTC. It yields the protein CASSQRGRGDEQYF.

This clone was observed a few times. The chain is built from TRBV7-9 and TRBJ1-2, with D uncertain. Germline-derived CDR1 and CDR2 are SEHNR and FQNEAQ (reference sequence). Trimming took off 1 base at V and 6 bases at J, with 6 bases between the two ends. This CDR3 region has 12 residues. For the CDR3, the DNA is TGTGCCAGCAGCTTAGTACATGATGGCTACACCTTC. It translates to CASSLVHDGYTF.

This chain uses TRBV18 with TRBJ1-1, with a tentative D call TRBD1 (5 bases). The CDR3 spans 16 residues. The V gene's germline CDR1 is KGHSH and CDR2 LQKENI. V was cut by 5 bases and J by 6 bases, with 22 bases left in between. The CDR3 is CASSSRDLGPLAEAFF. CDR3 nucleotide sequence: TGTGCCAGCTCATCGCGGGACCTAGGACCTCTAGCTGAAGCTTTCTTT.

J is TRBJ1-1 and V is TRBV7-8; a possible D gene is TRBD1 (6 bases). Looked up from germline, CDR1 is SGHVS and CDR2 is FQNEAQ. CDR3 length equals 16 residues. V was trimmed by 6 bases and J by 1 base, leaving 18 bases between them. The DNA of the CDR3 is TGTGCCAGCAGGCCAAGGGACACATTAAAGAACACTGAAGCTTTCTTT. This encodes CASRPRDTLKNTEAFF.

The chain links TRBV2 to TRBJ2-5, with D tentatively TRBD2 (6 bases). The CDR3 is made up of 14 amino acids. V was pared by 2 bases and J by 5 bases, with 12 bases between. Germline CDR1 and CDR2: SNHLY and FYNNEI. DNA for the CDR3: TGTGCCAGCAGTGAACTAGTCCGGGGGGAGACCCAGTACTTC. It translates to CASSELVRGETQYF.

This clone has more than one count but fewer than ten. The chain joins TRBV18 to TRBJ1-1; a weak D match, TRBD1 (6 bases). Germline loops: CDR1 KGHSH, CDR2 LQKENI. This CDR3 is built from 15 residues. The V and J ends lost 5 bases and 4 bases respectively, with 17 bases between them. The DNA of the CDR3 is TGTGCCAGCTCAGTCCGGGACACACATACCACTGAAGCTTTCTTT. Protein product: CASSVRDTHTTEAFF.

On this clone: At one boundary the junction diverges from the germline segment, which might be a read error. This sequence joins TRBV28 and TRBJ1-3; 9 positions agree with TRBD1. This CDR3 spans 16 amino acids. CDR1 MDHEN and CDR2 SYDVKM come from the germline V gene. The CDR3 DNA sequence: TGTGCCAGCAGTTCGGCCGGGACAGGGTCTGTAAACACCATATATTTT. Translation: CASSSAGTGSVNTIYF.

The CDR3 loop is CASSLRSGGAVEQFF. DNA of the CDR3: TGTGCCAGCAGCTTACGTAGCGGGGGGGCTGTTGAGCAGTTCTTC. V is TRBV7-2 and J is TRBJ2-1, with 11 positions matching TRBD2. J gave up 9 bases and V 2 bases, and 6 bases lay outside the gene matches. The CDR3 runs 15 residues. Germline CDR1 is SGHTA and CDR2 is FQGNSA.

The CDR3 DNA reads as TGTGCCAGCTCATACCCCGGACTAGCGGGACCCGGGGAGCTGTTTTTT. Translation: CASSYPGLAGPGELFF. The V call is TRBV18, the J call TRBJ2-2; 12 bases are shared with TRBD2. The germline V gene has CDR1 KGHSH and CDR2 LQKENI. V was clipped by 5 bases and J by 6 bases; unmatched bases: 7. CDR3 length equals 16 residues. Supplemented by reference TRBV18 and TRBJ2-2, the full variable domain reads NAGVMQNPRHLVRRRGQEARLRCSPMKGHSHVYWYRQLPEEGLKFMVYLQKENIIDESGMPKERFSAEFPKEGPSILRIQQVVRGDSAAYFCASSYPGLAGPGELFFGEGSRLTVL.

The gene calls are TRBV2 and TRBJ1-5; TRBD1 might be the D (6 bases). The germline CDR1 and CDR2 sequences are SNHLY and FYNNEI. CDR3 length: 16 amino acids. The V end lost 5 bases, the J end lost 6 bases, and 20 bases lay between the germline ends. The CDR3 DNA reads TGTGCCAGCAGTCACCAAGGGGGACAAGGGACTCAGCCCCAGCATTTT. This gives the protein CASSHQGGQGTQPQHF.

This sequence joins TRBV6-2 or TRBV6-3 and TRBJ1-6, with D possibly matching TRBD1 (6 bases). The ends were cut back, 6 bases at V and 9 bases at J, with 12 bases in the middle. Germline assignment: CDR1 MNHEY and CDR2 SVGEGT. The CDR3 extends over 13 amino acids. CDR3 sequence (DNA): TGTGCCAGCAGCCGGGAAGGGGGTTCACCCCTCCACTTT. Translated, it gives CASSREGGSPLHF.

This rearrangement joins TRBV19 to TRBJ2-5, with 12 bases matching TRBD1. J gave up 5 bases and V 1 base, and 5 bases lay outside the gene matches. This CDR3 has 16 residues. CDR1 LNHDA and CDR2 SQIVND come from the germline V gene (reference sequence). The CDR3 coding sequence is TGTGCCAGTAGTATAGGGGGACAGGGGGCCGTGGAGACCCAGTACTTC. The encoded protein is CASSIGGQGAVETQYF.

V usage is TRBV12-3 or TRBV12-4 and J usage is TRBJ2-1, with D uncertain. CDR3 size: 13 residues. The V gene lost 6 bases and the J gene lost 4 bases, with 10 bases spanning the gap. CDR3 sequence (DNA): TGTGCCAGCAGACCACAGATATACAATGAGCAGTTCTTC. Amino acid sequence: CASRPQIYNEQFF.

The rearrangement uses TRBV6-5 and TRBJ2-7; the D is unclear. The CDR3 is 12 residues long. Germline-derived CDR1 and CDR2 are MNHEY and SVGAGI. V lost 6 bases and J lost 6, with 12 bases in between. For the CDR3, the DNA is TGTGCCAGCAGCCACAATGGCGGCGAGCAGTACTTC. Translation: CASSHNGGEQYF.